Shown below are 15 T cell receptor beta chains from a single sample sequenced in a study of shared clonotypes between healthy human individuals. The data were produced by immunoSEQ multiplex PCR, yet TCRdb's version contains in-frame clones alone and is incomplete. The sample contains 2.3 million or so clones, approximately 95% of which appear only once. The sample taken for sequencing was naive CD4+ T cells from PBMCs. Subset noted: CD45RA+ positively selected. These receptors were collected from a man aged 18-30 years in good health. Some clones in this sample may be carry-over from other donors' samples.

CDR3 nucleotide sequence: TGTGCCAGCAGCCTAACGGGACGAGTAGACACTGAAGCTTTCTTT. Translating it yields CASSLTGRVDTEAFF. This sequence joins TRBV7-6 and TRBJ1-1; D possibly corresponds to TRBD1 (5 bases). Germline values: CDR1 SGHVS, CDR2 FNYEAQ. The V end lost 5 bases, the J end lost 3 bases, and 16 bases lay between the germline ends. The CDR3 contains 15 residues.

This clone has a single count. The genes are TRBV7-2 and TRBJ2-7; D is unclear. The CDR3 spans 13 residues. Germline V gene data show CDR1 as SGHTA and CDR2 as FQGNSA. Trimming shortened V by 4 bases and J by 1 base, and 8 bases separated the two germline ends. The CDR3 protein is CASSYQSSYEQYF. The CDR3 DNA reads as TGTGCCAGCAGCTATCAGTCGTCCTACGAGCAGTACTTC. The full variable domain, rest sourced from reference TRBV7-2 and TRBJ2-7, is GAGVSQSPSNKVTEKGKDVELRCDPISGHTALYWYRQSLGQGLEFLIYFQGNSAPDKSGLPSDRFSAERTGGSVSTLTIQRTQQEDSAVYLCASSYQSSYEQYFGPGTRLTVT.

This rearrangement joins TRBV6-1 to TRBJ2-3, with D unresolved. The CDR3 loop spans 12 amino acids. CDR1 MNHNS and CDR2 SASEGT come from the germline V gene. V dropped 4 bases and J dropped 5 bases, with 7 bases sitting between them. CDR3 protein: CASSVGRDTQYF. The CDR3 nucleotides are TGTGCCAGCAGTGTAGGGCGAGATACGCAGTATTTT.

CDR3 amino acids: CASSQGSGRYEQYF. The CDR3 DNA reads TGTGCCAGCAGCCAAGGGAGCGGGAGGTACGAGCAGTACTTC. The genes are TRBV4-2 and TRBJ2-7, with 9 bases matching TRBD2. With V trimmed by 1 base and J by 4 bases, 2 bases remained unmatched. The length of the CDR3 is 14 residues. Germline V lookup: CDR1 LGHNA, CDR2 YNFKEQ.

On this clone itself: Other DNA sequences in this specimen translate into the identical CDR3. The chain recombines TRBV19 with TRBJ2-7; 8 positions agree with TRBD2. V was clipped by 3 bases and J by 4 bases; unmatched bases: 5. The germline CDR1 and CDR2 sequences are LNHDA and SQIVND (reference sequence). This CDR3 region has 14 residues. CDR3 region: CASSISGRGYEQYF. The CDR3 nucleotides read TGTGCCAGTAGTATCAGCGGGAGAGGATACGAGCAGTACTTC.

CDR3 sequence (DNA): TGTGCCAGCTCACCTACCAGCCTGGCGGAGCAGTACTTC. The encoded protein is CASSPTSLAEQYF. The V and J genes are TRBV18 and TRBJ2-7, with D hard to call. The CDR3 spans 13 residues. Trimming removed 3 bases from V and 7 bases from J, with 13 bases in between. Germline V lookup: CDR1 KGHSH, CDR2 LQKENI.

This chain connects TRBV6-1 to TRBJ1-1; no clear D gene. This CDR3 comprises 11 residues. The V gene lost 5 bases and the J gene lost 6 bases, with 7 bases spanning the gap. Looked up from germline, CDR1 is MNHNS and CDR2 is SASEGT. CDR3 sequence (DNA): TGTGCCAGCAGTAAGGGATCTGAAGCTTTCTTT. It yields the protein CASSKGSEAFF.

V gene TRBV7-3 combines with J gene TRBJ2-2, with D uncertain. This CDR3 spans 15 amino acids. V gave up 2 bases and J gave up 4 bases, with 11 bases separating them. Germline V gives CDR1 SGHTA, CDR2 FQGTGA. The CDR3 sequence: CASSLERSGTGELFF. CDR3 bases: TGTGCCAGCAGCTTAGAGAGGTCGGGCACCGGGGAGCTGTTTTTT.

The V call is TRBV28, the J call TRBJ2-4; possibly TRBD1 or TRBD2 for D (5 bases each). Germline loops: CDR1 MDHEN, CDR2 SYDVKM. CDR3 length: 17 amino acids. Trimming pared 5 bases from V and 0 bases from J, leaving 17 bases between. The DNA of the CDR3 is TGTGCCAGCAGTCCCCCGGGAAGGGGTCTAGCCAAAAACATTCAGTACTTC. Translation gives CASSPPGRGLAKNIQYF. Variable domain in full (rest from reference TRBV28 and TRBJ2-4): DVKVTQSSRYLVKRTGEKVFLECVQDMDHENMFWYRQDPGLGLRLIYFSYDVKMKEKGDIPEGYSVSREKKERFSLILESASTNQTSMYLCASSPPGRGLAKNIQYFGAGTRLSVL.

The genes are TRBV11-1 and TRBJ2-1; 8 nucleotides match TRBD2. Losses at the gene ends were 5 bases for V and 1 base for J; bases not matched to a gene: 7. The CDR3 is 16 residues long. Germline V gene sequence: CDR1 SGHAT, CDR2 FQDESV (reference sequence). The CDR3: CASSPPGGASYNEQFF. The CDR3 DNA is TGTGCCAGCAGCCCCCCGGGGGGGGCGTCCTACAATGAGCAGTTCTTC.

The chain links TRBV5-8 to TRBJ2-7; perhaps TRBD2 as D (6 bases). V was cut by 5 bases and J by 1 base, with 16 bases left in between. The CDR3 has 15 amino acids. Per germline, CDR1 SGHTS and CDR2 YDEGEE. For the CDR3, the DNA is TGTGCCAGCAGGGGAGGCAGTGGTTATTCCTACGAGCAGTACTTC. Encoded protein: CASRGGSGYSYEQYF.

This CDR3 is CASSRVRDRGQLFTEAFF. CDR3 coding DNA: TGCGCCAGCAGCCGCGTCCGGGACAGGGGGCAATTGTTCACTGAAGCTTTCTTT. The chain recombines TRBV5-1 with TRBJ1-1, with TRBD1 identical over 12 bases. The CDR3 runs 18 residues. V was pared by 4 bases and J by 4 bases, with 14 bases of the junction left unmatched. The germline V gene encodes CDR1 SGHRS and CDR2 YFSETQ.

The rearrangement links TRBV14 to TRBJ1-2; no reliable D call. CDR1 and CDR2 (germline): SGHDN, FVKESK. This CDR3 spans 19 amino acids. Between the trimmed V and J ends, which lost 0 bases and 5 bases, there was a span of 25 bases. CDR3 protein: CASSQDSRTLRTAVYGYTF. In DNA form, the CDR3 reads TGTGCCAGCAGCCAAGATTCACGCACGCTCAGGACGGCAGTTTATGGCTACACCTTC. The variable domain in full, with the rest retrieved from reference TRBV14 and TRBJ1-2, is EAGVTQFPSHSVIEKGQTVTLRCDPISGHDNLYWYRRVMGKEIKFLLHFVKESKQDESGMPNNRFLAERTGGTYSTLKVQPAELEDSGVYFCASSQDSRTLRTAVYGYTFGSGTRLTVV.

As regards this clone: The sample carries other DNA sequences with the same CDR3. V gene TRBV7-3 combines with J gene TRBJ2-2; either TRBD1 or TRBD2 may supply D (5 bases each). This CDR3 is built from 13 residues. The V and J ends lost 2 bases and 6 bases respectively, with 7 bases between them. Germline-derived CDR1 and CDR2 are SGHTA and FQGTGA. The CDR3 region has the DNA TGTGCCAGCAGCTTAGGGGGAGCCGGGGAGCTGTTTTTT. The encoded protein is CASSLGGAGELFF.

In its sample, this clone was seen a few times. The chain uses TRBV7-8 and TRBJ2-7, with 8 bases that match TRBD1. The CDR3 has 20 residues. Looked up from germline, CDR1 is SGHVS and CDR2 is FQNEAQ. J gave up 4 bases and V 1 base, and 21 bases lay outside the gene matches. The CDR3 here is CASSLVILPSPGTGLYEQYF. The CDR3 coding sequence is TGTGCCAGCAGCTTAGTAATTTTACCATCTCCGGGGACAGGTCTTTACGAGCAGTACTTC.